Given below is one TCR beta chain in context. This clone's antigen is unknown. One base away there is no much larger clone; base qualities are not given. The donors were healthy, HIV-negative adults with no recently reported acute infections or vaccinations. Only Caucasian adults living in Nashville, Tennessee, USA were represented among the donors. For unsorted samples, tens of millions of PBMCs were counted, and genomic DNA was extracted using the QIAamp DNA Blood Mini kit. After blood collection by leukapheresis, PBMCs were isolated using Ficoll-Histopaque density gradient centrifugation and then cryopreserved in the vapor phase of liquid nitrogen. TCR CDR3 regions were amplified from genomic DNA by multiplex PCR using the deep immunoSEQ assay. For each cell subset, the extracted genomic DNA was distributed evenly across all wells of several immunoSEQ 96-well plates, and each plate served as one replicate. Each replicate PCR for unsorted PBMC received around 330 ng genomic DNA, equal to around 30,000 T cell genomes. Ten immunoSEQ deep assay plates were used to sequence the unsorted PBMC genomic DNA. Purified libraries were quantified with a Qubit 3.0 fluorometer, sized on a Bioanalyzer 2100, and re-quantified with the KAPA Library Quantification kit. A separate single-read 150-cycle Illumina NextSeq 550 flow cell was used to sequence each immunoSEQ 96-well plate. In the paper's pipeline: Because only junctional sequences without quality scores were contained in the immunoSEQ output, filtering matching that applied to full-length reads could not be performed. To assign V/J genes and CDR3, sequences were annotated against IMGT germline references using PyIR, a Python wrapper for IgBLAST v1.9. Reads were filtered out if the reads had weak V/J assignments (E-value above 1e-6), no CDR3, stop codons, out-of-frame junctions, or ambiguous translated residues. V3J clonotypes were defined as sequences sharing the same inferred V gene, J gene, and CDR3 amino acid sequence. Percentage overlap between repertoires was calculated by dividing the number of shared unique clonotypes by the size of the smaller repertoire. Repertoire richness was assessed with RTK rarefaction, the Chao1 estimator, and Recon v2.1 estimates of unobserved clonotypes. This immuneACCESS table, as held by TCRdb, lists in-frame sequences with V and J called but not all clones. Of the missing ones, under half trace to an unresolved V gene in checked studies; the others have no known cause. V and J calls and clone size are copied from that table; D and trimming were computed from the DNA. The sample table lists some 530,000 clones, approximately 82% of them with a count of one. The ten largest make up more than 10% of the sample.

The data stem from a study of shared clonotypes between healthy human individuals (TCRdb year 2020). Broadly, across the study: A few men and two women, aged 18 to 49 years, made up the cohort. The study deeply sequenced blood TCR repertoires of about 5 healthy adults to estimate repertoire size and the extent of clonotype sharing between individuals. Per donor, leukapheresis produced somewhere between about 0.9 and 9.5 billion PBMCs. To increase sequencing depth and limit assay-specific biases, TCR repertoire library preparation and sequencing were carried out by different laboratories using diverse techniques. What the work shows at the level of the full study, not this receptor alone: Based on pairwise subsampling, the degree of clonotype sharing among donors was expected to be affected by sequencing depth. Only blood was sampled, and tissue TCR repertoires likely differ from those in blood. The genetic and exposure-history diversity represented was limited by the small number of donors.

The sequence was collected from a woman in her forties in good health. Some clones in this sample may be carry-over from other donors' samples. Sequences were obtained from PBMCs.

The CDR3 reads CASTRTGGNTGELFF. The DNA sequence is as follows: TGTGCCAGCACCCGGACAGGCGGGAACACCGGGGAGCTGTTTTTT. Here the chain combines TRBV27 and TRBJ2-2; TRBD1 aligns with 7 central bases. The V end gives up 7 bases and the J end 1 base, leaving 6 bases in the junction not matched to a gene. From the cysteine through the phenylalanine, the CDR3 covers 15 amino acids. The read is trimmed to its CDR3 DNA, 45 bases read in frame from base 1. CDR1 and CDR2 are drawn from the germline V gene (reference sequence): MNHEY, SMNVEV.